The source of this T cell receptor (beta chain) is a study of blood T cell repertoires in COVID-19. Germline V lookup: CDR1 SEHNR, CDR2 FQNEAQ (reference sequence). Trimming took off 5 bases at V and 5 bases at J, with 18 bases between the two ends. The length of the CDR3 is 15 residues. Clinical history as reported by participants underpinned cohort assignment. This clone was picked up one time. In the original workflow: Reference gene primer amplification in the assay estimated nucleated cell counts. Sequencing used immunoSEQ multiplex PCR; TCRdb keeps in-frame clones, though not all of them. The V and J calls and clone size are taken from that table; D and trimming were inferred from the DNA. Of roughly 250,000 clones listed, 70% to 90% are singletons.

The source material was PBMCs or T cells enriched from blood (not recorded which). The clonotype originates from a woman in her fifties or sixties who had recovered from COVID-19. The rearrangement links TRBV7-9 to TRBJ2-5; the D gene is possibly TRBD2 (6 bases). The CDR3 region has the DNA TGTGCCAGCAGCCCCCGGAGACGGGGAGGTGAGACCCAGTACTTC. This codes for CASSPRRRGGETQYF.